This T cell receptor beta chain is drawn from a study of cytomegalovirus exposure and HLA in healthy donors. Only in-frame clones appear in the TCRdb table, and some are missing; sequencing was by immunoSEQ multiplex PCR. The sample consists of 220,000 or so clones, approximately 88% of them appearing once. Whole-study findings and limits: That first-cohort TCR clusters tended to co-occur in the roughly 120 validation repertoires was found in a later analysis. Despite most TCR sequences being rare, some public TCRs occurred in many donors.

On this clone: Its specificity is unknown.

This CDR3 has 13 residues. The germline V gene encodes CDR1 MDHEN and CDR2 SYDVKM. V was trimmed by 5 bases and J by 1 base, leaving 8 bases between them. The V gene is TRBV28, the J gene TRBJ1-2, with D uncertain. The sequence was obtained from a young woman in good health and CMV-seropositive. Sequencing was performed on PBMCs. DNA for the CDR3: TGTGCCAGCAGTCTCGACTATAACTATGGCTACACCTTC. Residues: CASSLDYNYGYTF.